Detailed here is one T cell receptor (beta chain). The data belong to a study of CD8+CD57+ T cells in acquired aplastic anemia. Study background: On average, sorted CD4+ and CD8+ cells gave 3.2 ug of DNA.

Profiling of TCR beta VDJ combinations and CDR3 sequences used genomic DNA as template. From the reads, TCRdb called clonotypes with MiXCR, one entry per CDR3 protein. The data hold hundreds of thousands of distinct CDR3 sequences, with more than 25% observed a single time. Per germline, CDR1 LNHDA and CDR2 SQIVND (reference sequence). The V and J ends lost 3 bases and 0 bases respectively, with 20 bases between them. The CDR3 runs to 18 residues. Flow cytometry had shown expanded CD8+CD57+ cells in the patients chosen for sequencing. Sequenced material: sorted CD4+, CD8+, or CD8+CD57+ T cells (not recorded which) from PBMCs. This chain links TRBV19 with TRBJ1-2; possible D gene TRBD1, 6 bases. The receptor's source is a human donor with aplastic anemia. CDR3 bases: TGTGCCAGTAGTATCCCGGGACAAGGGCTTACCTCTAACTATGGCTACACCTTC. Translation gives CASSIPGQGLTSNYGYTF.